The present entry profiles one T cell receptor (beta chain) with its context. This record comes from a study of shared clonotypes between healthy human individuals. The protocol was immunoSEQ multiplex PCR, while the TCRdb copy is restricted to in-frame clones and leaves out a portion. Of fewer than 400,000 clones listed, 74% are singletons. The CDR3 sequence is 16 residues long. Trimming at V came to 5 bases and at J to 3 bases, leaving 7 bases not matched to a gene. CDR1 is SGHTA and CDR2 is FQGNSA in the germline V gene. The clonotype was recovered from a young man in good health. Sequencing was done on a sample of memory CD4+ T cells sorted from blood. Subset indicated: CD45RA-negative fraction. The J gene is TRBJ2-4, the V gene TRBV7-2; 10 bases are a match to TRBD1. Written as DNA, the CDR3 is TGTGCCAGCAGCCCGGGACAGGGGAGTGGCAAAAACATTCAGTACTTC. This codes for CASSPGQGSGKNIQYF.